This T cell receptor (beta chain) was observed in a study of beta chain features in type 1 diabetes. Findings of the study overall: Whether TCRB rearrangement is influenced by HLA type went unresolved here. Insertion counts at VDJ junctions were lower in type 1 diabetes patients, who also showed more deletions there. All four CD4+ subsets of Type 1 diabetes patients contained TCRB CDR3s that were moderately but significantly shorter.

Concerning this clone itself: What it binds is unknown.

Unmatched junction bases numbered 10, after V lost 5 bases and J lost 5 bases. The CDR3 extends over 15 amino acids. The germline V gene has CDR1 MNHEY and CDR2 SVGAGI. Of the isolated RNA, all was reverse transcribed, and so the sequenced material was expressed TCRB transcripts. Using immunoSEQ multiplex PCR, the repertoire was profiled, and TCRdb retains in-frame clones only, with some absent. The sample includes around 710,000 clones, around 12% of them seen just once. Each of the sorted populations had a purity greater than 98%. This chain joins TRBV6-5 and TRBJ2-7; 9 nucleotides match TRBD1. The specimen was naive CD4+ T cells from blood. The receptor was isolated from a man aged 30 to 39 with type 1 diabetes. The CDR3 region is CASSRRGQGRNEQYF. The CDR3 DNA reads TGTGCCAGCAGTCGGAGGGGACAGGGTCGAAACGAGCAGTACTTC.